This T cell receptor beta chain was profiled in a study of OX40 agonist ivuxolimab in advanced cancers. Only in-frame clones appear in the TCRdb table, and some are missing; sequencing was by immunoSEQ multiplex PCR. The sample holds 64,000 or so clones, 83% seen once. The CDR3 spans 16 residues. Germline CDR1 is SGHRS and CDR2 is YFSETQ. V lost 0 bases, J lost 0 bases, and 12 bases lay in between. The specimen was CD4+ or CD8+ T cells sorted from blood, collected in a trial of the OX40 agonist ivuxolimab. This TCR was sampled from an adult with an advanced solid tumor such as melanoma, head and neck, liver or kidney cancer. This rearrangement joins TRBV5-1 to TRBJ2-5; D gene ambiguous. The chain's CDR3 is CASSLEGTDYQETQYF. In DNA, the CDR3 is TGCGCCAGCAGCTTGGAGGGTACGGATTACCAAGAGACCCAGTACTTC.